This T cell receptor (beta chain) was profiled in a study of blood T cell repertoires in COVID-19. The wider study: Acute-phase and convalescent COVID-19 samples originated in the United States, Italy and Spain. PBMCs, B-cell-depleted T cells, or T cells were the source of the cDNA or gDNA that made up the material.

Original processing methods: Reference gene primer amplification yielded estimated nucleated cell counts. Profiling relied on immunoSEQ multiplex PCR, and the TCRdb table lists in-frame clones only, not all of them. V and J calls plus clone size are reproduced from that table; the DNA served to infer D and trimming. Of 130,000 to 150,000 clones in the sample, roughly three quarters were seen once. Sequencing input: peripheral blood. The clonotype comes from a man aged 50-60 years with active or convalescent COVID-19.

CDR3 bases: TGTGCCAGCAGTTTCATCGGGACAGGGATCTACGAGCAGTACTTC. Its protein product is CASSFIGTGIYEQYF. V usage is TRBV27 and J usage is TRBJ2-7; 9 bases agree with TRBD1. Per germline, CDR1 MNHEY and CDR2 SMNVEV (reference sequence). There are 15 residues in the CDR3. V was clipped by 3 bases and J by 3 bases; unmatched bases: 6.